These 10 T cell receptor beta chains were all obtained from the same sample, sequenced in a study of a mutant IDH1 vaccine in newly diagnosed glioma. Indicated time point: baseline, week 1 (first vaccination visit). Treatment defined: pre-vaccination baseline after standard-of-care therapy. Profiling relied on immunoSEQ multiplex PCR, and the TCRdb table lists in-frame clones only, not all of them. The sample has 50,000 to 65,000 clones, more than 80% seen once. Sequencing used PBMCs, obtained from a glioma patient treated with radiotherapy, temozolomide or both. All receptors derive from a man aged 18-30 years with glioma.

The genes are TRBV18 and TRBJ2-7; 9 bases align to TRBD1. There are 15 residues in the CDR3. CDR1 and CDR2 from the germline V gene are KGHSH and LQKENI. J lost 4 bases, V lost 5 bases, and 9 bases had no gene match. Written as DNA, the CDR3 is TGTGCCAGCTCAAACCAACCGGGACAGGGTTACGAGCAGTACTTC. Translating gives CASSNQPGQGYEQYF.

The chain has TRBV5-6 and TRBJ2-5; D call uncertain. Trimming pared 1 base from V and 5 bases from J, leaving 12 bases between. Germline V gene data show CDR1 as SGHDT and CDR2 as YYEEEE. This CDR3 has 14 amino acids. The CDR3 DNA reads as TGTGCCAGCAGCTTGAACCCGTTGGTTGAGACCCAGTACTTC. It translates to CASSLNPLVETQYF.

V is TRBV30 and J is TRBJ2-5, with 8 nucleotides matching TRBD1. Germline V lookup: CDR1 GTSNPN, CDR2 SVGIG (reference sequence). V shed 5 bases and J 4 bases; nucleotides not matched to a gene: 9. There are 14 residues in the CDR3. The DNA for the CDR3 is TGTGCCTGGGGGGACAGGCCCTTGACAGAGACCCAGTACTTC. Translating it yields CAWGDRPLTETQYF. Full variable domain (outside the CDR3, taken from reference TRBV30 and TRBJ2-5): SQTIHQWPATLVQPVGSPLSLECTVEGTSNPNLYWYRQAAGRGLQLLFYSVGIGQISSEVPQNLSASRPQDRQFILSSKKLLLSDSGFYLCAWGDRPLTETQYFGPGTRLLVL.

This clone was seen more than once but under ten times. The chain has TRBV30 and TRBJ1-1; 7 bases align to TRBD1. V was pared by 3 bases and J by 0 bases, with 10 bases of the junction left unmatched. The CDR3 contains 16 residues. Per the germline V gene, CDR1 is GTSNPN and CDR2 is SVGIG (reference sequence). As DNA, the CDR3 is TGTGCCTGGAGGACAGGGAAGGGACCATTGAACACTGAAGCTTTCTTT. Protein: CAWRTGKGPLNTEAFF. Full variable domain (outside the CDR3, taken from reference TRBV30 and TRBJ1-1): SQTIHQWPATLVQPVGSPLSLECTVEGTSNPNLYWYRQAAGRGLQLLFYSVGIGQISSEVPQNLSASRPQDRQFILSSKKLLLSDSGFYLCAWRTGKGPLNTEAFFGQGTRLTVV.

The gene calls are TRBV14 and TRBJ2-3; D call uncertain. The V end lost 1 base, the J end lost 4 bases, and 12 bases lay between the germline ends. Germline assignment: CDR1 SGHDN and CDR2 FVKESK. There are 15 residues in the CDR3. The CDR3 loop is CASSQGRLVADTQYF. In DNA, the CDR3 is TGTGCCAGCAGCCAAGGCAGGCTAGTCGCAGATACGCAGTATTTT. Looking up the rest from reference TRBV14 and TRBJ2-3 gives the full variable domain: EAGVTQFPSHSVIEKGQTVTLRCDPISGHDNLYWYRRVMGKEIKFLLHFVKESKQDESGMPNNRFLAERTGGTYSTLKVQPAELEDSGVYFCASSQGRLVADTQYFGPGTRLTVL.

The chain is built from TRBV18 and TRBJ2-7; D is undetermined. This CDR3 has 16 residues. V shed 1 base and J shed 0 bases, with 13 bases lying between them. Germline V gene sequence: CDR1 KGHSH, CDR2 LQKENI. As DNA, the CDR3 is TGTGCCAGCTCACCACTAGGGCCTCAGAGCTCCTACGAGCAGTACTTC. This translates into CASSPLGPQSSYEQYF.

The genes are TRBV30 and TRBJ2-7, with D maybe TRBD2 (5 bases). CDR1 GTSNPN and CDR2 SVGIG come from the germline V gene (reference sequence). This CDR3 has 13 residues. V dropped 0 bases and J dropped 0 bases, with 6 bases sitting between them. The CDR3: CAWSVGSSYEQYF. In DNA form, the CDR3 reads TGTGCCTGGAGTGTAGGGAGCTCCTACGAGCAGTACTTC.

V usage is TRBV18 and J usage is TRBJ1-2, with D uncertain. Germline V lookup: CDR1 KGHSH, CDR2 LQKENI. The germline V and J ends were trimmed by 2 bases and 2 bases, with 12 bases remaining between them. This CDR3 has 15 amino acids. The CDR3 spells CASSPTRADNYGYTF. The CDR3 DNA follows: TGTGCCAGCTCACCAACCAGAGCAGACAACTATGGCTACACCTTC.

This clone was seen a few times. J is TRBJ2-2 and V is TRBV5-1, with D possibly TRBD2 on 6 matching bases. Per germline, CDR1 SGHRS and CDR2 YFSETQ. The CDR3 runs 15 residues. The V and J ends lost 4 bases and 3 bases respectively, with 13 bases between them. The CDR3 DNA sequence: TGCGCCAGCAGCGACGGGGGAACTTACACCGGGGAGCTGTTTTTT. It yields the protein CASSDGGTYTGELFF.

The V call is TRBV7-8, the J call TRBJ1-1; a weak D match, TRBD1 (6 bases). This CDR3 has 15 amino acids. CDR1 is SGHVS and CDR2 is FQNEAQ in the germline V gene. Trimming removed 5 bases from V and 0 bases from J, with 13 bases in between. The CDR3 sequence: CASSPMGAMNTEAFF. For the CDR3, the DNA is TGTGCCAGCAGCCCCATGGGGGCAATGAACACTGAAGCTTTCTTT.